The 25 T cell receptor beta chains listed next were all sequenced from one sample in a study of vaccination and CD4 T cells after COVID-19 (dated by TCRdb to between 2022 and 2023). Their specific antigens are unknown. To prepare the library, PCR was applied. TCRdb names Illumina iSeq 100 as the instrument used. At the Johns Hopkins FTIC core, DNA from the cultured CD4+ T cells underwent TCR sequencing with the Oncomine TCR Beta short-read assay. Starting from the raw public reads, TCRdb applied fastp trimming at Q25, assembled clones with MiXCR and retained in-frame beta chains. Rows merge per CDR3 protein into single entries with the most common DNA and genes. Here the sample has roughly 25,000 distinct CDR3 sequences; less than 40% occur a single time. Approximately 3% of the sample goes to the ten largest clones. The time point label of this sample denotes: late sampling 161 to 241 days after vaccination in three convalescent patients. The meaning of the sample's treatment or condition label: approximately 9-day PBMC culture with coronavirus spike peptide pools or control peptides (ViraFEST assay).

The source was CD4+ T cells from blood, cultured in vitro, collected about 7 months after SARS-CoV-2 vaccination. These receptors all stem from a human donor who had recovered from COVID-19.

This clonotype was counted a few times. This chain uses TRBV7-9 with TRBJ1-1; 7 nucleotides align to TRBD1. Trimming removed 5 bases from V and 7 bases from J; junction bases left unmatched: 10. The CDR3 consists of 14 residues. CDR1 is SEHNR and CDR2 is FQNEAQ in the germline V gene (reference sequence). CDR3 DNA sequence: TGTGCCAGCAGCGCCAGGGGGACCGATTTTGAAGCTTTCTTT. Amino acids: CASSARGTDFEAFF. The full variable domain, its missing parts supplied by reference TRBV7-9 and TRBJ1-1, is DTGVSQNPRHKITKRGQNVTFRCDPISEHNRLYWYRQTLGQGPEFLTYFQNEAQLEKSRLLSDRFSAERPKGSFSTLEIQRTEQGDSAMYLCASSARGTDFEAFFGQGTRLTVV.

The chain employs TRBV7-2 and TRBJ2-3, with 10 bases that match TRBD2. The CDR3 sequence is 16 residues long. V was clipped by 5 bases and J by 2 bases; unmatched bases: 7. CDR1 is SGHTA and CDR2 is FQGNSA in the germline V gene. CDR3 DNA: TGTGCCAGCAGCCCTAGTCTAGCGGGAGCCACAGATACGCAGTATTTT. It specifies CASSPSLAGATDTQYF.

This chain connects TRBV19 to TRBJ2-7; D gene unclear. Germline CDR1 and CDR2: LNHDA and SQIVND (reference sequence). V lost 1 base to trimming and J lost 0 bases, with 19 bases between them. The CDR3 length is 18 residues. The CDR3 sequence: CASSIVVSVPRDSYEQYF. The CDR3 region has the DNA TGTGCCAGTAGTATAGTGGTCTCGGTACCCAGAGACTCCTACGAGCAGTACTTC.

This clonotype has more than one count but fewer than ten. This rearrangement joins TRBV20-1 to TRBJ2-3, with TRBD2 matching over 9 bases. V was clipped by 5 bases and J by 9 bases; unmatched bases: 9. CDR1 and CDR2 (germline): DFQATT, SNEGSKA (reference sequence). The length of the CDR3 is 13 residues. CDR3 loop: CSAERGTSPTQYF. The CDR3 DNA follows: TGCAGTGCTGAGAGGGGGACTAGCCCCACGCAGTATTTT.

This clonotype turned up a few times. J is TRBJ2-5 and V is TRBV7-2; 11 nucleotides align to TRBD2. In germline, CDR1 is SGHTA, CDR2 FQGNSA. J lost 6 bases, V lost 1 base, and 7 bases had no gene match. The CDR3 runs to 16 residues. This CDR3 reads CASSLVRLAGRKTQYF. DNA for the CDR3: TGTGCCAGCAGCTTAGTACGACTAGCGGGGCGAAAGACCCAGTACTTC.

This clonotype was seen only a few times. The rearrangement links TRBV5-4 to TRBJ2-6, with 9 bases aligning to TRBD1. V gave up 4 bases and J gave up 1 base; unmatched junction bases: 12. The germline V gene encodes CDR1 SGHNT and CDR2 YYREEE (reference sequence). The CDR3 has 19 residues. The CDR3: CASSTPTGGLASGANVLTF. CDR3 nucleotide sequence: TGTGCCAGCAGCACGCCGACAGGGGGATTAGCGTCTGGGGCCAACGTCCTGACTTTC.

By share, this clonotype counts as medium-sized. The rearrangement joins TRBV7-9 to TRBJ2-1; 8 nucleotides line up with TRBD2. Germline CDR1 and CDR2: SEHNR and FQNEAQ (reference sequence). The J segment lost 0 bases and the V segment lost 5 bases, leaving 3 bases of the junction unmatched. The CDR3 extends over 15 amino acids. The CDR3 nucleotides are TGTGCCAGCAGCGTTAGCGGGACCTCCTACAATGAGCAGTTCTTC. Residues: CASSVSGTSYNEQFF.

This clonotype was observed a few times. The chain carries TRBV20-1 and TRBJ2-5; D is unclear. Trimming left V 1 base short and J 8 bases short, with 14 bases between. CDR3 length equals 13 residues. The germline CDR1 and CDR2 sequences are DFQATT and SNEGSKA (reference sequence). The CDR3 DNA reads as TGCAGTGCTAGAGGGGGAAGGGCCGGAACCCAGTACTTC. Translation: CSARGGRAGTQYF.

This chain links TRBV6-1 with TRBJ1-1; D might be TRBD1 (5 bases). CDR1 and CDR2 (germline): MNHNS, SASEGT. The length of the CDR3 is 16 residues. V dropped 6 bases and J dropped 3 bases, with 20 bases sitting between them. CDR3 protein: CASRAGRGEMDTEAFF. The DNA for the CDR3 is TGTGCCAGCAGGGCCGGAAGGGGAGAGATGGACACTGAAGCTTTCTTT.

In its sample, this clonotype was seen a few times. The V and J genes are TRBV7-3 and TRBJ2-1; D is undetermined. Germline loops: CDR1 SGHTA, CDR2 FQGTGA. Deletions cut 2 bases from V and 5 bases from J, with 7 bases between. The CDR3 contains 13 residues. This CDR3 is CASSLARNNEQFF. The CDR3 nucleotides read TGTGCCAGCAGCTTAGCGCGGAACAATGAGCAGTTCTTC.

J is TRBJ2-7 and V is TRBV7-9; TRBD2 aligns across 7 bases. This CDR3 is built from 15 residues. Unmatched junction bases numbered 8, after V lost 6 bases and J lost 0 bases. In germline, CDR1 is SEHNR, CDR2 FQNEAQ (reference sequence). CDR3 amino acids: CASSFNPGGSYEQYF. In nucleotides, the CDR3 is TGTGCCAGCAGTTTTAACCCGGGGGGCTCCTACGAGCAGTACTTC. The whole variable domain, filled in from reference TRBV7-9 and TRBJ2-7, reads DTGVSQNPRHKITKRGQNVTFRCDPISEHNRLYWYRQTLGQGPEFLTYFQNEAQLEKSRLLSDRFSAERPKGSFSTLEIQRTEQGDSAMYLCASSFNPGGSYEQYFGPGTRLTVT.

The table lists this clonotype with a few counts. The rearrangement uses TRBV20-1 and TRBJ1-2, with D uncertain. The V and J ends lost 3 bases and 3 bases respectively, with 11 bases between them. CDR3 size: 13 residues. Germline values: CDR1 DFQATT, CDR2 SNEGSKA (reference sequence). CDR3 residues: CSASLGTDYGYTF. The CDR3 DNA is TGCAGTGCTAGTTTGGGTACGGACTATGGCTACACCTTC.

The V and J genes are TRBV25-1 and TRBJ2-5; D possibly matches TRBD1 or TRBD2 (5 bases each). The CDR3 is 15 amino acids. The germline V and J ends were trimmed by 4 bases and 2 bases, with 14 bases remaining between them. The germline CDR1 and CDR2 sequences are MGHDK and SYGVNS. The CDR3 loop is CASSAEAAGQETQYF. The CDR3 region has the DNA TGTGCCAGCAGTGCGGAGGCGGCAGGGCAAGAGACCCAGTACTTC.

This clonotype was seen only a few times. The chain employs TRBV20-1 and TRBJ2-1; D might be TRBD1 (6 bases). Deletions cut 5 bases from V and 8 bases from J, with 16 bases between. From germline, CDR1 is DFQATT and CDR2 SNEGSKA (reference sequence). There are 13 residues in the CDR3. The CDR3 sequence is CSAAAGANDEQFF. As DNA, the CDR3 is TGCAGTGCTGCCGCAGGGGCTAACGATGAGCAGTTCTTC.

The rearrangement links TRBV5-4 to TRBJ2-3; TRBD2 agrees at 8 bases. Trimming removed 0 bases from V and 10 bases from J; junction bases left unmatched: 16. The germline V gene encodes CDR1 SGHNT and CDR2 YYREEE (reference sequence). This CDR3 comprises 17 residues. CDR3 in DNA: TGTGCCAGCAGCTTGGCGGGAGGGCCCCACCAGACAACTGCGCAGTATTTT. Protein sequence: CASSLAGGPHQTTAQYF.

The chain joins TRBV5-4 to TRBJ2-5; D is possibly TRBD2 (7 bases). Trimming took off 3 bases at V and 9 bases at J, with 18 bases between the two ends. This CDR3 region has 14 residues. The germline V gene encodes CDR1 SGHNT and CDR2 YYREEE (reference sequence). The CDR3: CASSSSSGRGAQYF. The CDR3 nucleotides read TGTGCCAGCAGCTCAAGCTCAGGGAGGGGGGCCCAGTACTTC.

The chain uses TRBV7-9 and TRBJ2-7; D is possibly TRBD2 (6 bases). With 2 bases removed from V and 5 bases from J, the gap between germline ends came to 10 bases. Germline CDR1 reads SEHNR; CDR2 reads FQNEAQ (reference sequence). This CDR3 is 13 amino acids long. Here the CDR3 reads CASSLLAFDEQYF. The CDR3 DNA follows: TGTGCCAGCAGCTTACTAGCGTTCGACGAGCAGTACTTC.

J is TRBJ1-1 and V is TRBV2; TRBD1 matches at 9 bases. This CDR3 is 12 amino acids long. V lost 4 bases and J lost 6; bases outside the gene matches: 0. The germline V gene has CDR1 SNHLY and CDR2 FYNNEI. The CDR3 nucleotides read TGTGCCAGCAGTGGGACAGGGGCTGAAGCTTTCTTT. Translated: CASSGTGAEAFF.

This chain joins TRBV28 and TRBJ2-3, with TRBD2 identical over 8 bases. The ends lost 6 bases at V and 3 bases at J; junction bases unmatched: 11. CDR1 and CDR2 (germline): MDHEN, SYDVKM. The CDR3 covers 16 residues. CDR3 in amino acids: CASRNLAGGNTDTQYF. CDR3 DNA sequence: TGTGCCAGCAGAAACCTGGCGGGGGGTAATACAGATACGCAGTATTTT.

The sample holds a few counts of this clonotype. The chain couples TRBV20-1 to TRBJ2-5; 8 positions match TRBD1. The CDR3 extends over 14 amino acids. Germline V gene sequence: CDR1 DFQATT, CDR2 SNEGSKA (reference sequence). V dropped 3 bases and J dropped 5; count of bases not matched to a gene: 8. Here the CDR3 reads CSARTGDQRETQYF. The CDR3 DNA follows: TGCAGTGCTAGGACAGGGGATCAGAGGGAGACCCAGTACTTC.

V usage is TRBV7-2 and J usage is TRBJ2-1, with TRBD1 matching over 9 bases. The CDR3 totals 14 residues. The V and J ends lost 1 base and 8 bases, in that order; junction bases with no gene match: 3. From germline, CDR1 is SGHTA and CDR2 FQGNSA. As DNA, the CDR3 is TGTGCCAGCAGCTTAGGGGGACAGGGTTATGAGCAGTTCTTC. Its translation is CASSLGGQGYEQFF.

The rearrangement uses TRBV2 and TRBJ2-7; no clear D gene. Germline CDR1 SNHLY, CDR2 FYNNEI. This CDR3 region has 14 residues. Deletions cut 1 base from V and 2 bases from J, with 9 bases between. CDR3 amino acids: CASSEDSRAYEQYF. CDR3 sequence (DNA): TGTGCCAGCAGTGAAGACAGCCGGGCCTACGAGCAGTACTTC.

The rearrangement links TRBV29-1 to TRBJ2-7, with 13 nucleotides matching TRBD2. There are 16 residues in the CDR3. V lost 6 bases and J lost 6; bases outside the gene matches: 14. Germline assignment: CDR1 SQVTM and CDR2 ANQGSEA. The CDR3 coding sequence is TGCAGCGTCATTCCCGGACTAGCGGGAGATCACGGCGAGCAGTACTTC. As protein: CSVIPGLAGDHGEQYF.

The rearrangement joins TRBV24-1 to TRBJ2-5; 8 nucleotides agree with TRBD2. Germline assignment: CDR1 KGHDR and CDR2 SFDVKD. V lost 4 bases to trimming and J lost 1 base; unmatched junction nucleotides: 7. The CDR3 is made up of 16 amino acids. The CDR3 spells CATSDPTSAGQETQYF. The CDR3 DNA reads as TGTGCCACCAGTGACCCGACTAGCGCGGGCCAAGAGACCCAGTACTTC.

The chain joins TRBV4-1 to TRBJ2-3; D is unresolved. The CDR3 is made up of 15 amino acids. V lost 0 bases and J 0 bases, leaving 7 bases between the germline ends. Germline V CDR1 and CDR2: MGHRA, YSYEKL. This CDR3 is CASSQDPQSTDTQYF. CDR3 bases: TGCGCCAGCAGCCAAGATCCCCAGAGCACAGATACGCAGTATTTT.